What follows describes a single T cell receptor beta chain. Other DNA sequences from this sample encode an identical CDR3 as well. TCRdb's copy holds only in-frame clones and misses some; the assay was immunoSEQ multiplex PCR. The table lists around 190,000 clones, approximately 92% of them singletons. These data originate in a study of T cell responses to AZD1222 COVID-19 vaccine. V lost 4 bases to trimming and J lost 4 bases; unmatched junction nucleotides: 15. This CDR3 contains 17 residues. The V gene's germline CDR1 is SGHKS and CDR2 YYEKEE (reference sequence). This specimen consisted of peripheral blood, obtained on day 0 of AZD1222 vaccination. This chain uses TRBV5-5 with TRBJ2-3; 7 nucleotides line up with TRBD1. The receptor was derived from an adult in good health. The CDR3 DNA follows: TGTGCCAGCAGCATAGGCAGGGGGTATTTGAACGCAGATACGCAGTATTTT. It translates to CASSIGRGYLNADTQYF.